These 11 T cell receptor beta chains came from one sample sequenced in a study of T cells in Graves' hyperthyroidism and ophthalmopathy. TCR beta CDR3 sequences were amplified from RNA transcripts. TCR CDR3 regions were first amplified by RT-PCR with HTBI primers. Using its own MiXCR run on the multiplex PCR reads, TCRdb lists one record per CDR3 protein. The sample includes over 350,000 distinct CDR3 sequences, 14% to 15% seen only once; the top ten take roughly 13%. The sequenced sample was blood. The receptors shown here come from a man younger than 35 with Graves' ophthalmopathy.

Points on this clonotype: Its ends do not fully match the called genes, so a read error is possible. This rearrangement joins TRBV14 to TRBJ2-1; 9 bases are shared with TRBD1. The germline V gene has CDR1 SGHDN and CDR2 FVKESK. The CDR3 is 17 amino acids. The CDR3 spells CTSSQEETGGTDNEQFF. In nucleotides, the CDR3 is TGTACCAGCAGCCAAGAAGAGACAGGGGGGACTGACAATGAGCAGTTCTTC.

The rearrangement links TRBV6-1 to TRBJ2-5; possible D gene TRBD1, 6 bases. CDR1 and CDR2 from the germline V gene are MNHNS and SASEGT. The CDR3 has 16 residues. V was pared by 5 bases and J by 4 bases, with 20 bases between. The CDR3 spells CASSNTLGGMGETQYF. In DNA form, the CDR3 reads TGTGCCAGCAGTAACACCCTAGGGGGAATGGGAGAGACCCAGTACTTC.

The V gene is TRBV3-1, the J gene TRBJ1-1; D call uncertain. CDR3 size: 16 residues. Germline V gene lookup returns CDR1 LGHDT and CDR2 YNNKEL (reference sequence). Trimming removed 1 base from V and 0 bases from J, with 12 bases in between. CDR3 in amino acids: CASSQGPGLLNTEAFF. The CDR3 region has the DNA TGTGCCAGCAGCCAAGGGCCCGGCCTGTTGAACACTGAAGCTTTCTTT.

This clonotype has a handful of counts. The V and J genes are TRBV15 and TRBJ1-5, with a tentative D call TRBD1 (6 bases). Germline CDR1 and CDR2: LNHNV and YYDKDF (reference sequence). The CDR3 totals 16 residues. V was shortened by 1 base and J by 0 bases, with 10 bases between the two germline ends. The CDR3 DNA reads TGTGCCACCAGCAGAGCAGGGGTCTATAGCAATCAGCCCCAGCATTTT. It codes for CATSRAGVYSNQPQHF. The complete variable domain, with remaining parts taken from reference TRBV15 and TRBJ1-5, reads DAMVIQNPRYQVTQFGKPVTLSCSQTLNHNVMYWYQQKSSQAPKLLFHYYDKDFNNEADTPDNFQSRRPNTSFCFLDIRSPGLGDTAMYLCATSRAGVYSNQPQHFGDGTRLSIL.

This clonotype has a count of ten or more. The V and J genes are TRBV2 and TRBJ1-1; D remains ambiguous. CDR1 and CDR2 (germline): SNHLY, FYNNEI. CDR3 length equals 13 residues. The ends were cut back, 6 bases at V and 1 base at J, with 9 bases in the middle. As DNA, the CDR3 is TGTGCCAGCAGAGGACTGGGGAACACTGAAGCTTTCTTT. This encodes CASRGLGNTEAFF.

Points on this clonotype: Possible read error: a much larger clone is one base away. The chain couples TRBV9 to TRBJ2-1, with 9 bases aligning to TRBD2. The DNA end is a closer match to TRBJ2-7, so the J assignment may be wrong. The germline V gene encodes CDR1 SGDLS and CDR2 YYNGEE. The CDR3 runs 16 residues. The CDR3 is CASSVVASGTYNEQYF. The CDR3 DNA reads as TGTGCCAGCAGCGTAGTGGCTAGCGGGACCTACAATGAGCAGTACTTC.

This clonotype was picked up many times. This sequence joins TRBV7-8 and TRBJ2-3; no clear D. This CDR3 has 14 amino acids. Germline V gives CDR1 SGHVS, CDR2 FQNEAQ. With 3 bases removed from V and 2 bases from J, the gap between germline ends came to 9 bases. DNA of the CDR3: TGTGCCAGCAGCTTTTGGCAGAACACAGATACGCAGTATTTT. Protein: CASSFWQNTDTQYF. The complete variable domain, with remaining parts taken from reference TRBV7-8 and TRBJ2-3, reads GAGVSQSPRYKVAKRGQDVALRCDPISGHVSLFWYQQALGQGPEFLTYFQNEAQLDKSGLPSDRFFAERPEGSVSTLKIQRTQQEDSAVYLCASSFWQNTDTQYFGPGTRLTVL.

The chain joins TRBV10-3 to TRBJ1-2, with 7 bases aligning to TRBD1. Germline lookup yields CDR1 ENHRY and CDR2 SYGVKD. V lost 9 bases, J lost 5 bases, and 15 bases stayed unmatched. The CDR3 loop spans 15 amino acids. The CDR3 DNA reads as TGTGCCATACAATCGAAGACAGGGAACCTTTATGGCTACACCTTC. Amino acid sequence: CAIQSKTGNLYGYTF.

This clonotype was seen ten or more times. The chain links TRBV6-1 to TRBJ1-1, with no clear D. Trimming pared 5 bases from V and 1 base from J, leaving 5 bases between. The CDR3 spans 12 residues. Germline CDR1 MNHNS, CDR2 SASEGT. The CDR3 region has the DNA TGTGCCAGCAGTCTGTCGAACACTGAAGCTTTCTTT. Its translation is CASSLSNTEAFF.

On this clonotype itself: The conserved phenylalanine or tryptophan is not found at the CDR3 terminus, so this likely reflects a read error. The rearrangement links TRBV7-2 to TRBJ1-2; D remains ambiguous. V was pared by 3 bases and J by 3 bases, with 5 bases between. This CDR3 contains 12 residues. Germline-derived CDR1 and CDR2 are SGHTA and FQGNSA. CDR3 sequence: CASSFGDYGYTL. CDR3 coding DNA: TGTGCCAGCAGCTTTGGTGACTATGGCTACACCCTC.

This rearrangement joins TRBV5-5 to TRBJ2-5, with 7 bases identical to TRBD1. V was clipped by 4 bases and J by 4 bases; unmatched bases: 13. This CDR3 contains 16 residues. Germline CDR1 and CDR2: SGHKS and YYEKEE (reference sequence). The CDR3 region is CASSIDRVSGLETQYF. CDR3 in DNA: TGTGCCAGCAGCATAGACAGGGTTTCGGGTTTAGAGACCCAGTACTTC. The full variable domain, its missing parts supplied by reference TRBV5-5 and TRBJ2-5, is DAGVTQSPTHLIKTRGQQVTLRCSPISGHKSVSWYQQVLGQGPQFIFQYYEKEERGRGNFPDRFSARQFPNYSSELNVNALLLGDSALYLCASSIDRVSGLETQYFGPGTRLLVL.